The following is a T cell receptor beta chain sequence with its context. The antigen is undetermined. Each HIV participant was treated in the United States. The samples comprised roughly 0.9-10 million cryopreserved PBMC ahead of DNA extraction. Survey-level resolution applied to immunoSEQ assay v3.0. Measured with immunoSEQ multiplex PCR; TCRdb has only the in-frame clones, and not every one. The table has 30,000 to 40,000 clones, nearly 95% seen once. The data were obtained in a study of long-term antiretroviral therapy in people with HIV. Points from the study as a whole: Clones that had undergone expansion before ART dominated the repertoire at all time points.

The CDR3 totals 15 residues. The chain combines TRBV21-1 with TRBJ2-7; no DNA check was done on the table's D call, TRBD2. TRBV21-1 represents a pseudogene. The clonotype comes from a woman aged 45-65 years with HIV. The sample consisted of unsorted PBMCs, taken more than 5 years after starting antiretroviral therapy. The CDR3 loop is CASSKAGSGTYEQYF. CDR3 in DNA: TGTGCCAGCAGCAAAGCGGGTAGCGGGACCTACGAGCAGTACTTC.